This TCR beta chain was sequenced in a study of blood T cell repertoires in COVID-19. Study overall: Samples came from the United States, Italy and Spain, spanning acute and convalescent COVID-19.

Germline-derived CDR1 and CDR2 are MNHEY and SMNVEV (reference sequence). The V gene end was trimmed by 7 bases and the J gene end by 4 bases; junction bases not matched to a gene: 15. CDR3 size: 17 residues. Sequencing was performed with immunoSEQ multiplex PCR; in TCRdb, only in-frame clones are kept and a portion is missing. This table has approximately 250,000 clones, roughly 84% appearing once. The sequenced material came from peripheral blood. The V and J genes are TRBV27 and TRBJ2-3, with 9 nucleotides matching TRBD1. The receptor was isolated from a man in his sixties with acute or convalescent COVID-19. CDR3 sequence: CASKKSQQGARADTQYF. The CDR3 coding sequence is TGTGCCAGCAAGAAATCTCAACAGGGGGCCCGCGCAGATACGCAGTATTTT.